Listed here are 10 T cell receptor beta chains from one sample, sequenced in a study of OX40 agonist ivuxolimab in advanced cancers. Method: immunoSEQ multiplex PCR; TCRdb's copy keeps in-frame clones and lacks some. The sample holds tens of thousands of clones, 85% to 95% seen once. This sample comprised CD4+ or CD8+ T cells sorted from blood, obtained in a trial of the OX40 agonist ivuxolimab. These receptors came from an adult with an advanced solid tumor such as melanoma, head and neck, liver or kidney cancer.

J is TRBJ1-2 and V is TRBV9; TRBD1 matches at 8 bases. The germline gives CDR1 SGDLS, CDR2 YYNGEE. The CDR3 extends over 14 amino acids. V gave up 3 bases and J gave up 7 bases; unmatched junction bases: 8. The CDR3 DNA reads as TGTGCCAGCAGCGCAGCGACAGGGGCGGTTGGCTACACCTTC. Protein product: CASSAATGAVGYTF.

V and J are TRBV11-2 and TRBJ2-1; TRBD1 aligns across 7 bases. The V gene end was trimmed by 5 bases and the J gene end by 0 bases; junction bases not matched to a gene: 7. Germline values: CDR1 SGHAT, CDR2 FQNNGV. This CDR3 has 16 amino acids. The CDR3 nucleotides read TGTGCCAGCAGCCCCCCGGGACAGAGCTCCTACAATGAGCAGTTCTTC. Translation gives CASSPPGQSSYNEQFF.

V and J are TRBV5-6 and TRBJ1-2, with D maybe TRBD1 (6 bases). Trimming pared 7 bases from V and 4 bases from J, leaving 14 bases between. CDR3 length: 13 amino acids. CDR1 is SGHDT and CDR2 is YYEEEE in the germline V gene. This CDR3 is CASRVGGAYGYTF. In DNA, the CDR3 is TGTGCCAGCCGGGTGGGGGGGGCCTATGGCTACACCTTC.

The CDR3 spells CAISAGTGASLFWYGYTF. The CDR3 bases are TGTGCCATCAGTGCGGGGACAGGGGCTAGCCTCTTTTGGTATGGCTACACCTTC. The V gene is TRBV10-3, the J gene TRBJ1-2; TRBD1 aligns across 10 bases. Germline V gene sequence: CDR1 ENHRY, CDR2 SYGVKD. After removal of 4 bases from V and 5 bases from J, the junction contained 16 bases not matched to a gene. CDR3 length: 18 residues.

The chain has TRBV19 and TRBJ1-1; 9 nucleotides line up with TRBD1. This CDR3 contains 19 residues. V was clipped by 5 bases and J by 0 bases; unmatched bases: 16. Germline V gene data show CDR1 as LNHDA and CDR2 as SQIVND (reference sequence). The CDR3 sequence is CASSSLNRGPTAMNTEAFF. In nucleotides, the CDR3 is TGTGCCAGTAGTTCCCTCAACAGGGGGCCCACCGCAATGAACACTGAAGCTTTCTTT.

The genes are TRBV5-1 and TRBJ2-7; D is tentatively TRBD1 or TRBD2 (6 bases each). Germline CDR1 and CDR2: SGHRS and YFSETQ. This CDR3 contains 14 residues. V was trimmed by 2 bases and J by 4 bases, leaving 13 bases between them. CDR3: CASSFVGGGYEQYV. For the CDR3, the DNA is TGCGCCAGCAGCTTTGTGGGGGGCGGATACGAGCAGTACGTC.

The rearrangement links TRBV27 to TRBJ2-1, with D unresolved. Trimming left V 4 bases short and J 3 bases short, with 10 bases between. Germline V gives CDR1 MNHEY, CDR2 SMNVEV (reference sequence). This CDR3 spans 14 amino acids. The CDR3 DNA sequence: TGTGCCAGCAGTTCGTCTAGTTACTACAATGAGCAGTTCTTC. Encoded protein: CASSSSSYYNEQFF.

The V call is TRBV19, the J call TRBJ2-5; 10 bases are a match to TRBD1. V was pared by 4 bases and J by 4 bases, with 6 bases of the junction left unmatched. This CDR3 contains 15 residues. CDR1 is LNHDA, CDR2 SQIVND, per germline (reference sequence). Here the CDR3 DNA reads TGTGCCAGTAGTAGGGGACAGGGGTGGCGAGAGACCCAGTACTTC. It specifies CASSRGQGWRETQYF. The full variable domain, rest sourced from reference TRBV19 and TRBJ2-5, is DGGITQSPKYLFRKEGQNVTLSCEQNLNHDAMYWYRQDPGQGLRLIYYSQIVNDFQKGDIAEGYSVSREKKESFPLTVTSAQKNPTAFYLCASSRGQGWRETQYFGPGTRLLVL.

The V and J genes are TRBV4-1 and TRBJ1-1; D remains unclear. This CDR3 has 17 residues. Trimming stripped 1 base from V and 0 bases from J, with 15 bases between. CDR1 is MGHRA, CDR2 YSYEKL, per germline. CDR3 sequence (DNA): TGCGCCAGCAGCCAAGGGCCCTCAACAGTGGTGAACACTGAAGCTTTCTTT. Translated: CASSQGPSTVVNTEAFF.

J is TRBJ1-2 and V is TRBV29-1; D not certain. The CDR3 consists of 12 residues. Per the germline V gene, CDR1 is SQVTM and CDR2 is ANQGSEA. V lost 2 bases to trimming and J lost 4 bases, with 8 bases between them. The CDR3 reads CSVERVLYGYTF. The CDR3 DNA follows: TGCAGCGTTGAACGGGTTCTCTATGGCTACACCTTC. Full variable domain (missing parts from reference TRBV29-1 and TRBJ1-2): SAVISQKPSRDICQRGTSLTIQCQVDSQVTMMFWYRQQPGQSLTLIATANQGSEATYESGFVIDKFPISRPNLTFSTLTVSNMSPEDSSIYLCSVERVLYGYTFGSGTRLTVV.